The 20 T cell receptor beta chains below come from one sample, sequenced in a study of blood T cell repertoires in COVID-19. The method was immunoSEQ multiplex PCR; TCRdb's version includes in-frame clones alone and lacks a portion of them. Of about 250,000 clones in the sample, around four fifths were seen once. Input material: peripheral blood. The receptors stem from a man between 35 and 55 years old with acute or convalescent COVID-19.

DNA of the CDR3: TGTGCCAGCAGCCTGGGACAGGACAATGAAAAACTGTTTTTT. This gives the protein CASSLGQDNEKLFF. The rearrangement links TRBV13 to TRBJ1-4, with 8 nucleotides matching TRBD1. In germline, CDR1 is PRHDT, CDR2 FYEKMQ (reference sequence). J was trimmed by 5 bases and V by 5 bases; bases with no gene match: 4. The CDR3 is 14 residues long.

This sequence joins TRBV3-1 (or the pseudogene TRBV3-2) and TRBJ1-5; D is possibly TRBD1 (6 bases). With 3 bases removed from V and 7 bases from J, the gap between germline ends came to 16 bases. The CDR3 has 15 amino acids. From germline, CDR1 is LGHDT and CDR2 YNNKEL (reference sequence). The CDR3 here is CASSQALGGQQPQHF. For the CDR3, the DNA is TGTGCCAGCAGCCAGGCCCTGGGGGGGCAACAGCCCCAGCATTTT.

V is TRBV27 and J is TRBJ2-1; TRBD2 agrees at 9 bases. The CDR3 sequence is 14 residues long. The germline gives CDR1 MNHEY, CDR2 SMNVEV (reference sequence). J lost 7 bases, V lost 5 bases, and 6 bases had no gene match. The CDR3 sequence is CASSPSAGGNEQFF. The CDR3 region has the DNA TGTGCCAGCAGTCCCTCAGCGGGAGGAAATGAGCAGTTCTTC.

This chain links TRBV14 with TRBJ1-6; 8 nucleotides agree with TRBD1. The CDR3 extends over 17 amino acids. CDR1 SGHDN and CDR2 FVKESK come from the germline V gene. V shed 5 bases and J 1 base; nucleotides not matched to a gene: 7. The CDR3 region has the DNA TGTGCCAGCAGCGATGGACAGGGACGGTCCTATAATTCACCCCTCCACTTT. It is translated as CASSDGQGRSYNSPLHF.

A remark on this clone: The junction differs from germline at one of its ends, possibly a read error. The J gene is TRBJ1-2, the V gene TRBV27; 7 nucleotides match TRBD1. Germline V gives CDR1 MNHEY, CDR2 SMNVEV (reference sequence). This CDR3 is 15 amino acids long. This CDR3 is CASSLSRQGFYGYTF. In DNA form, the CDR3 reads TGTGCCAGCAGTCTATCTCGACAGGGCTTCTATGGCTACACCTTC.

The chain combines TRBV25-1 with TRBJ2-5, with 8 bases aligning to TRBD2. V was clipped by 3 bases and J by 5 bases; unmatched bases: 11. The germline CDR1 and CDR2 sequences are MGHDK and SYGVNS. CDR3 size: 16 residues. The CDR3 DNA sequence: TGTGCCAGCAGTGAGGGAGGGAGCGGGAGCTGGGAGACCCAGTACTTC. Translation gives CASSEGGSGSWETQYF.

The chain recombines TRBV30 with TRBJ1-3; D is possibly TRBD1 (6 bases). This CDR3 region has 14 residues. V lost 0 bases to trimming and J lost 3 bases, with 9 bases between them. Germline-derived CDR1 and CDR2 are GTSNPN and SVGIG (reference sequence). The chain's CDR3 is CAWSVLQGGNTIYF. The CDR3 region has the DNA TGTGCCTGGAGTGTCTTACAGGGTGGAAACACCATATATTTT. Full variable domain (missing parts from reference TRBV30 and TRBJ1-3): SQTIHQWPATLVQPVGSPLSLECTVEGTSNPNLYWYRQAAGRGLQLLFYSVGIGQISSEVPQNLSASRPQDRQFILSSKKLLLSDSGFYLCAWSVLQGGNTIYFGEGSWLTVV.

The chain couples TRBV7-2 to TRBJ1-4; 9 nucleotides agree with TRBD1. V gave up 4 bases and J gave up 8 bases; unmatched junction bases: 8. Germline lookup yields CDR1 SGHTA and CDR2 FQGNSA. The CDR3 sequence is 15 residues long. The CDR3 sequence is CASSSFGQGYEKLFF. The DNA for the CDR3 is TGTGCCAGCAGCTCCTTCGGACAGGGGTACGAAAAACTGTTTTTT. The complete variable domain, with remaining parts taken from reference TRBV7-2 and TRBJ1-4, reads GAGVSQSPSNKVTEKGKDVELRCDPISGHTALYWYRQSLGQGLEFLIYFQGNSAPDKSGLPSDRFSAERTGGSVSTLTIQRTQQEDSAVYLCASSSFGQGYEKLFFGSGTQLSVL.

The chain employs TRBV6-5 and TRBJ2-2, with 8 bases that match TRBD1. V lost 2 bases to trimming and J lost 6 bases; unmatched junction nucleotides: 8. This CDR3 is built from 16 residues. CDR1 is MNHEY, CDR2 SVGAGI, per germline. CDR3 residues: CASSYMAGGFAGELFF. The CDR3 DNA is TGTGCCAGCAGTTACATGGCAGGGGGCTTTGCCGGGGAGCTGTTTTTT.

V usage is TRBV7-9 and J usage is TRBJ1-1; tentatively, D is TRBD1 (6 bases). The CDR3 totals 13 residues. The V gene's germline CDR1 is SEHNR and CDR2 FQNEAQ (reference sequence). The germline V and J ends were trimmed by 4 bases and 7 bases, with 13 bases remaining between them. The CDR3 region has the DNA TGTGCCAGCAGCTACCTCGCGACAGGTGAAGCTTTCTTT. Its translation is CASSYLATGEAFF.

The chain recombines TRBV3-1 (or the pseudogene TRBV3-2) with TRBJ2-1, with D possibly matching TRBD2 (6 bases). In germline, CDR1 is LGHDT, CDR2 YNNKEL (reference sequence). This CDR3 contains 14 residues. Trimming took off 3 bases at V and 8 bases at J, with 14 bases between the two ends. This CDR3 reads CASSQFFGGDEQFF. The CDR3 DNA is TGTGCCAGCAGCCAGTTTTTCGGCGGGGATGAGCAGTTCTTC.

This clone occurred a few times. The chain is built from TRBV5-1 and TRBJ2-5; 10 bases line up with TRBD1. Germline-derived CDR1 and CDR2 are SGHRS and YFSETQ. V lost 3 bases and J lost 5; bases outside the gene matches: 7. This CDR3 region has 15 residues. The CDR3 DNA reads as TGCGCCAGCAGCTCCCGGGACAGGGGAAGGGAGACCCAGTACTTC. It encodes CASSSRDRGRETQYF.

This clone was counted once. The chain has TRBV6-5 and TRBJ1-2; D may be TRBD1 (6 bases). CDR1 is MNHEY and CDR2 is SVGAGI in the germline V gene. The ends were cut back, 6 bases at V and 6 bases at J, with 14 bases in the middle. The CDR3 is 13 amino acids. This chain's CDR3 is CASSRDSGDGYTF. CDR3 in DNA: TGTGCCAGCAGCCGTGACTCAGGGGATGGCTACACCTTC.

The chain combines TRBV9 with TRBJ1-1, with D possibly matching TRBD1 (6 bases). V dropped 4 bases and J dropped 6 bases, with 16 bases sitting between them. The CDR3 length is 14 residues. CDR1 is SGDLS and CDR2 is YYNGEE in the germline V gene. The CDR3 loop is CASSLQGYLAEAFF. In DNA form, the CDR3 reads TGTGCCAGCAGCTTACAGGGTTATTTAGCTGAAGCTTTCTTT. Combining the CDR3 with reference TRBV9 and TRBJ1-1 gives the whole variable domain DSGVTQTPKHLITATGQRVTLRCSPRSGDLSVYWYQQSLDQGLQFLIQYYNGEERAKGNILERFSAQQFPDLHSELNLSSLELGDSALYFCASSLQGYLAEAFFGQGTRLTVV.

The gene calls are TRBV7-3 and TRBJ2-1; 10 nucleotides line up with TRBD2. The CDR3 totals 15 residues. After removal of 4 bases from V and 4 bases from J, the junction contained 4 bases not matched to a gene. Germline CDR1 reads SGHTA; CDR2 reads FQGTGA. Here the CDR3 DNA reads TGTGCCAGCAGCTCGCGGACTAGCGGTTACAATGAGCAGTTCTTC. Translated: CASSSRTSGYNEQFF.

The J gene is TRBJ2-6, the V gene TRBV6-5; the D is unclear. V shed 8 bases and J shed 0 bases, with 5 bases lying between them. CDR1 MNHEY and CDR2 SVGAGI come from the germline V gene. This CDR3 is built from 13 residues. The CDR3 spells CASDTSGANVLTF. CDR3 sequence (DNA): TGTGCCAGCGACACCTCTGGGGCCAACGTCCTGACTTTC.

The chain recombines TRBV18 with TRBJ1-6; a weak D match, TRBD1 (6 bases). The germline V gene has CDR1 KGHSH and CDR2 LQKENI. This CDR3 contains 14 residues. Trimming cost V 5 bases and J 7 bases, with 12 bases left between them. Here the CDR3 reads CASSSTGNNSPLHF. The CDR3 DNA reads as TGTGCCAGCTCATCAACAGGGAACAATTCACCCCTCCACTTT.

The chain couples TRBV2 to TRBJ1-2; D not resolved. V was trimmed by 4 bases and J by 6 bases, leaving 3 bases between them. The CDR3 is made up of 10 amino acids. From germline, CDR1 is SNHLY and CDR2 FYNNEI. CDR3 DNA sequence: TGTGCCAGCAGTGCTAATGGCTACACCTTC. It yields the protein CASSANGYTF. The full variable domain, completed using reference TRBV2 and TRBJ1-2, is EPEVTQTPSHQVTQMGQEVILRCVPISNHLYFYWYRQILGQKVEFLVSFYNNEISEKSEIFDDQFSVERPDGSNFTLKIRSTKLEDSAMYFCASSANGYTFGSGTRLTVV.

The J gene is TRBJ2-7, the V gene TRBV5-5, with D possibly TRBD1 on 6 matching bases. The CDR3 contains 13 residues. Trimming left V 0 bases short and J 4 bases short, with 8 bases between. Germline V lookup: CDR1 SGHKS, CDR2 YYEKEE (reference sequence). CDR3 amino acids: CASSLAGEYEQYF. The CDR3 coding sequence is TGTGCCAGCAGCTTGGCAGGGGAGTACGAGCAGTACTTC. Together with reference TRBV5-5 and TRBJ2-7, the CDR3 gives the full variable domain: DAGVTQSPTHLIKTRGQQVTLRCSPISGHKSVSWYQQVLGQGPQFIFQYYEKEERGRGNFPDRFSARQFPNYSSELNVNALLLGDSALYLCASSLAGEYEQYFGPGTRLTVT.

This clone was picked up one time. The rearrangement uses TRBV20-1 and TRBJ2-1, with 9 nucleotides matching TRBD2. V dropped 3 bases and J dropped 8; count of bases not matched to a gene: 11. The CDR3 is made up of 15 amino acids. CDR1 and CDR2 from the germline V gene are DFQATT and SNEGSKA (reference sequence). The CDR3, as DNA: TGCAGTGCTAGTAAATCGGTAGCGGGAGTCCATGAGCAGTTCTTC. Its translation is CSASKSVAGVHEQFF.